This T cell receptor beta chain derives from a study of cytomegalovirus exposure and HLA in healthy donors. Trimming shortened V by 4 bases and J by 7 bases, and 13 bases separated the two germline ends. From germline, CDR1 is MGHDK and CDR2 SYGVNS. The CDR3 is made up of 13 amino acids. Study findings and constraints: Earlier findings revealed that most TCR beta V segments proved productive either about 90% or about 30% of the time.

The PCR contained 60 Vbeta and 13 Jbeta primers. Clones were read by immunoSEQ multiplex PCR, and TCRdb kept only the in-frame ones, dropping some. This sample yields some 65,000 clones, of which about 72% are seen a single time; 20% to 25% belongs to the top ten. This clone was seen only a few times. Its antigen is not known. The sequence derives from a man aged 50 to 59 in good health and CMV-seropositive. The chain recombines TRBV25-1 with TRBJ1-2, with a tentative D call TRBD1 (6 bases). Material: PBMCs. CDR3 DNA sequence: TGTGCCAGCAGTGGGCTGGGGGCGTTTGGCTACACCTTC. Protein sequence: CASSGLGAFGYTF.